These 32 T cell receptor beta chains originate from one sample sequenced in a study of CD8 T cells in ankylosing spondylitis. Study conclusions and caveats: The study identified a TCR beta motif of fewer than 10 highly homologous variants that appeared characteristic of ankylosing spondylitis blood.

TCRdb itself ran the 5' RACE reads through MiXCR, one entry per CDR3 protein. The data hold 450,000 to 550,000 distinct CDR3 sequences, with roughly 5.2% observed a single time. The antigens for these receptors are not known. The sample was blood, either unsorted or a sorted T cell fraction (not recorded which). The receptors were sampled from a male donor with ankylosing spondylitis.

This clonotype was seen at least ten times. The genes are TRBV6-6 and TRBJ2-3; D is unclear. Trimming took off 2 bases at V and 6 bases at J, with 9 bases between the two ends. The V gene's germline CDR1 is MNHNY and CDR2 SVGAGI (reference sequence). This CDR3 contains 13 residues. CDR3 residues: CASSYRLADTQYF. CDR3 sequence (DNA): TGTGCCAGCAGTTACAGGCTTGCCGATACGCAGTATTTT.

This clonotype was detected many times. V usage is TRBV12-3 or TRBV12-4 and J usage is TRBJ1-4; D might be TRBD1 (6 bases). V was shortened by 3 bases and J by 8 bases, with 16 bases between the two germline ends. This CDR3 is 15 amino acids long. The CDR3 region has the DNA TGTGCCAGCAGTTTCTCACAGGGAGGTCTGGAAAAACTGTTTTTT. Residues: CASSFSQGGLEKLFF.

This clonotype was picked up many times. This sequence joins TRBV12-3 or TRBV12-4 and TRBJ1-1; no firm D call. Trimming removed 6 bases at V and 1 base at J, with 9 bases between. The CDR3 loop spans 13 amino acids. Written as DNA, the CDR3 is TGTGCCAGCAGATCTGCAGGGAACACTGAAGCTTTCTTT. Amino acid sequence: CASRSAGNTEAFF.

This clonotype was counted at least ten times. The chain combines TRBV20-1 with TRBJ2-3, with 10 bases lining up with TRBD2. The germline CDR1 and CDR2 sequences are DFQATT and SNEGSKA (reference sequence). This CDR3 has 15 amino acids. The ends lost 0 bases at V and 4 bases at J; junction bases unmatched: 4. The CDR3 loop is CSARDGTSVADTQYF. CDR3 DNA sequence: TGCAGTGCTAGAGACGGGACTAGCGTCGCAGATACGCAGTATTTT.

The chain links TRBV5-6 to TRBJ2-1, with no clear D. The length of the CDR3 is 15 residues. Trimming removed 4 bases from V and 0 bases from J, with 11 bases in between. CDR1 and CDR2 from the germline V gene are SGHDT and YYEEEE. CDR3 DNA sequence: TGTGCCAGCAGCCCCGGGCTCCACTCCTACAATGAGCAGTTCTTC. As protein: CASSPGLHSYNEQFF.

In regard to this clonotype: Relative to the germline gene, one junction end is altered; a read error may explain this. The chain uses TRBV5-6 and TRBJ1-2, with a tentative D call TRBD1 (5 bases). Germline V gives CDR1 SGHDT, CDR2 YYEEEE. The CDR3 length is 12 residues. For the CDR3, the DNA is TGTGCCAGCGGCCCGGGGCTCTATGGCTGCACCTTC. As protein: CASGPGLYGCTF. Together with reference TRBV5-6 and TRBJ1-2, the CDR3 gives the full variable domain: DAGVTQSPTHLIKTRGQQVTLRCSPKSGHDTVSWYQQALGQGPQFIFQYYEEEERQRGNFPDRFSGHQFPNYSSELNVNALLLGDSALYLCASGPGLYGCTFGSGTRLTVV.

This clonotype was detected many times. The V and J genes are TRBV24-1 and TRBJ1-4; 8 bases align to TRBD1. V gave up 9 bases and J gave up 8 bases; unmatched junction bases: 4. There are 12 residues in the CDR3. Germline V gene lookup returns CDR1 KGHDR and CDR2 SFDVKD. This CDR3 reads CATSDRAEKLFF. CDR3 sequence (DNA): TGTGCCACCTCGGACAGGGCCGAAAAACTGTTTTTT.

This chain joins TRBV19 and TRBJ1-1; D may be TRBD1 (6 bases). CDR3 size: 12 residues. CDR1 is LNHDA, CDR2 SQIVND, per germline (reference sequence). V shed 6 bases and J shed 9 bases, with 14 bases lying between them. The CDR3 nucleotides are TGTGCCAGTAGCCTTAACAGGGCGCAAGCTTTCTTT. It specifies CASSLNRAQAFF.

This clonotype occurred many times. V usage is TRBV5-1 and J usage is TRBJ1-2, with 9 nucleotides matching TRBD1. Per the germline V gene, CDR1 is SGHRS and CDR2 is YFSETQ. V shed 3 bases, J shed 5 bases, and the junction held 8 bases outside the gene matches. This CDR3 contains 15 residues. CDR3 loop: CASSSQQGARYGYTF. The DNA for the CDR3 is TGCGCCAGCAGCTCGCAACAGGGGGCGCGGTATGGCTACACCTTC.

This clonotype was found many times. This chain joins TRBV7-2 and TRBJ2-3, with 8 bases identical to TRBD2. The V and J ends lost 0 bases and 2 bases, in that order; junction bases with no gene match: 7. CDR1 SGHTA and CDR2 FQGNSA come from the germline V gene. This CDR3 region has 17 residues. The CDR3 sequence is CASSLARERGYTDTQYF. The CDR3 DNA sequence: TGTGCCAGCAGCTTAGCGCGAGAGCGGGGGTACACAGATACGCAGTATTTT.

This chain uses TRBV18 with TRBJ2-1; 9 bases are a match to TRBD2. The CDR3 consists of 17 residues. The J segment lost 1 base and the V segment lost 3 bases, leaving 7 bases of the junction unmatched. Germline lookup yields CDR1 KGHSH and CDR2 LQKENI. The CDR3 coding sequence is TGTGCCAGCTCACCCAACATAGCGGGAGCTTCCTACAATGAGCAGTTCTTC. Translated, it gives CASSPNIAGASYNEQFF.

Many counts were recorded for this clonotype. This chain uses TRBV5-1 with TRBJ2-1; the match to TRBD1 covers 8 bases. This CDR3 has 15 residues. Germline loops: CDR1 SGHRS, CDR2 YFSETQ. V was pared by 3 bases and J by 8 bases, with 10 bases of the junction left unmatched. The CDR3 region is CASSSRQGRLDEQFF. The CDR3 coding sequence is TGCGCCAGCAGCTCTAGACAGGGGCGCCTGGATGAGCAGTTCTTC.

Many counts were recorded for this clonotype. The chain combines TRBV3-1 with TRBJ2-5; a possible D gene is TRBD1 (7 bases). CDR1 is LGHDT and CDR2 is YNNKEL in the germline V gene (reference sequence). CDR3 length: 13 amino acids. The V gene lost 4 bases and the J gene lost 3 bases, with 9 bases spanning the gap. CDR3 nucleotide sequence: TGTGCCAGCAGCCGCAGGGGGGAAGAGACCCAGTACTTC. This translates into CASSRRGEETQYF.

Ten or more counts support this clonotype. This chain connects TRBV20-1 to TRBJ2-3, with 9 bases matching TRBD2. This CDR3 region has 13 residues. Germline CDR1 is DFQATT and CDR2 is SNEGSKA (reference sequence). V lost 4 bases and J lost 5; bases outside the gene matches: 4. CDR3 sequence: CSAILAGEDTQYF. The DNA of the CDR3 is TGCAGTGCTATTTTAGCGGGAGAAGATACGCAGTATTTT.

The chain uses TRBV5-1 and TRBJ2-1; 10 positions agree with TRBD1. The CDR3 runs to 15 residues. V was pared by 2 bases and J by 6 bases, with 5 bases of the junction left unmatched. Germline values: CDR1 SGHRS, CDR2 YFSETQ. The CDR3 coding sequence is TGCGCCAGCAGCTTTTCCGGGACAGGGGTCAATGAGCAGTTCTTC. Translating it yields CASSFSGTGVNEQFF.

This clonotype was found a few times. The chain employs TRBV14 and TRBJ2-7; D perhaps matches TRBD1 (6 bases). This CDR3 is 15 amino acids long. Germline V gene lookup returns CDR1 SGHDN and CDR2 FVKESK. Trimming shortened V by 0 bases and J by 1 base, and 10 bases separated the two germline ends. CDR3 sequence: CASSQDPRGSYEQYF. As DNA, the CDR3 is TGTGCCAGCAGCCAAGATCCCAGGGGATCCTACGAGCAGTACTTC.

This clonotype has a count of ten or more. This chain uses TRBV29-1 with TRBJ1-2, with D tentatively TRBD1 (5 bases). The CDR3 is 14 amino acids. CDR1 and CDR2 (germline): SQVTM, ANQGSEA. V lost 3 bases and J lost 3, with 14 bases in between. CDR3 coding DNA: TGCAGCGTTGAGGGACCGCTGGGGGACTATGGCTACACCTTC. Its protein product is CSVEGPLGDYGYTF.

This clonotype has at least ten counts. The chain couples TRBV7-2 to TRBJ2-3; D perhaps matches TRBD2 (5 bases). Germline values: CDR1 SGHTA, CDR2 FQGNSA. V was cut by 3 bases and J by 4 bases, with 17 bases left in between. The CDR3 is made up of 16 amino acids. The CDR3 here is CASSFIRQTRADTQYF. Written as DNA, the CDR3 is TGTGCCAGCAGCTTCATCCGCCAAACGAGGGCAGATACGCAGTATTTT.

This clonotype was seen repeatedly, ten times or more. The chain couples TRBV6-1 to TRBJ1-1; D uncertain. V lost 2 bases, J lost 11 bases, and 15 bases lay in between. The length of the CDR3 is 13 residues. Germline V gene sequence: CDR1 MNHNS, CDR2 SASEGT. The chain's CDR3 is CASSEPPGGIAFF. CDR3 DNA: TGTGCCAGCAGTGAACCTCCGGGTGGGATTGCTTTCTTT.

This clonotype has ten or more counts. The DNA for the CDR3 is TGCGCCAGCAGCCCCCGGGACAGCCAACCTTACGAGCAGTACTTC. It encodes CASSPRDSQPYEQYF. The V gene is TRBV4-3, the J gene TRBJ2-7, with TRBD1 identical over 7 bases. The germline CDR1 and CDR2 sequences are LGHNA and YSLEER. This CDR3 spans 15 amino acids. The trim removed 4 bases at V and 4 bases at J, leaving 10 bases unmatched.

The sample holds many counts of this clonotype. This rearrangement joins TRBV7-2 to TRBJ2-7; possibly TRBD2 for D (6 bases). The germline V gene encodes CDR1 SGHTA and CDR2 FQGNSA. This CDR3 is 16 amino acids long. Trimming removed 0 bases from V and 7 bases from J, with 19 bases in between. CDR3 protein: CASSLAWGVPIGEQYF. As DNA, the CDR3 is TGTGCCAGCAGCTTAGCGTGGGGGGTCCCAATAGGTGAGCAGTACTTC.

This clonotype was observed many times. CDR3 sequence: CSARDLVEQYF. The DNA of the CDR3 is TGCAGTGCTAGAGACTTAGTCGAGCAGTACTTC. This rearrangement joins TRBV20-1 to TRBJ2-7, with D uncertain. Trimming removed 0 bases from V and 6 bases from J, with 6 bases in between. The CDR3 is made up of 11 amino acids. Germline-derived CDR1 and CDR2 are DFQATT and SNEGSKA (reference sequence).

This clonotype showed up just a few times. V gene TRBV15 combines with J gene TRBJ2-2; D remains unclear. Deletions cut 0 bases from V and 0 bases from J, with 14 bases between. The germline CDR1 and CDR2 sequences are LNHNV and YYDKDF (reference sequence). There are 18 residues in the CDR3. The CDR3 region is CATSRETGWQPNTGELFF. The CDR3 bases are TGTGCCACCAGCAGAGAAACGGGTTGGCAGCCGAACACCGGGGAGCTGTTTTTT.

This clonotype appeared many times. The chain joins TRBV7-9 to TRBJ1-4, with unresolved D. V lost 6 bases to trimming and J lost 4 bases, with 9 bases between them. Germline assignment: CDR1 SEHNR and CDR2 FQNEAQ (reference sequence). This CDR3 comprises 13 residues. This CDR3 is CASREMINEKLFF. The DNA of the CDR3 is TGTGCCAGCAGGGAGATGATTAATGAAAAACTGTTTTTT.

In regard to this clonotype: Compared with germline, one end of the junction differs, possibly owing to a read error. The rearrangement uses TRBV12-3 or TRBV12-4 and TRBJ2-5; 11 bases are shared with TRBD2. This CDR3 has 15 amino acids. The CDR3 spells CASSLAGGLQETQYF. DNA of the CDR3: TGTGCCAGCAGCTTAGCGGGGGGGTTACAAGAGACCCAGTACTTC.

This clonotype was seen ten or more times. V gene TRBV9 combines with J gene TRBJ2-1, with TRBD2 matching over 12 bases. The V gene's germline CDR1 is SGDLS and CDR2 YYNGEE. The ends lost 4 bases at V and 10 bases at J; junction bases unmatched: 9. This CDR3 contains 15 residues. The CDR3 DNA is TGTGCCAGCAGCTCCCTCTTAGGACTAGCGGGAGAGCAGTTCTTC. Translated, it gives CASSSLLGLAGEQFF.

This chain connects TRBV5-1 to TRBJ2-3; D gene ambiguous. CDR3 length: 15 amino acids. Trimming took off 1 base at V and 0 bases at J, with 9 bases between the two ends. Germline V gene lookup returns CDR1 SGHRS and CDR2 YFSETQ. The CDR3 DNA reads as TGCGCCAGCAGCTTGAATACGGCTAGCACAGATACGCAGTATTTT. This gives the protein CASSLNTASTDTQYF.

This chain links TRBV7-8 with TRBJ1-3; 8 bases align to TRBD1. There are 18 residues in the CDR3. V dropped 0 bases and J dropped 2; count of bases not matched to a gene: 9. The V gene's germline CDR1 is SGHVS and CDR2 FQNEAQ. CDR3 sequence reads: CASSLAPQGARPGNTIYF. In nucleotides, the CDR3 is TGTGCCAGCAGCTTAGCCCCCCAGGGGGCGCGTCCTGGAAACACCATATATTTT.

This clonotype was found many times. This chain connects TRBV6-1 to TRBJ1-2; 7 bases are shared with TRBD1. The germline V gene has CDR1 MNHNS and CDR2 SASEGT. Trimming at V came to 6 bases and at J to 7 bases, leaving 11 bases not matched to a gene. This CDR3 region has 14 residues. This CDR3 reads CASRLGQTHGGYTF. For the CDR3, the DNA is TGTGCCAGCAGACTGGGACAGACCCACGGTGGCTACACCTTC.

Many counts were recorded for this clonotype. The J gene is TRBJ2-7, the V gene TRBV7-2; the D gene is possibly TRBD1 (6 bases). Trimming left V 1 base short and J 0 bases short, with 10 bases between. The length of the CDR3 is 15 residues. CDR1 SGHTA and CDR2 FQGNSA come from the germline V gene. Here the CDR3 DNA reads TGTGCCAGCAGCTTAGTGGTAGGGGGCTCCTACGAGCAGTACTTC. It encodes CASSLVVGGSYEQYF.

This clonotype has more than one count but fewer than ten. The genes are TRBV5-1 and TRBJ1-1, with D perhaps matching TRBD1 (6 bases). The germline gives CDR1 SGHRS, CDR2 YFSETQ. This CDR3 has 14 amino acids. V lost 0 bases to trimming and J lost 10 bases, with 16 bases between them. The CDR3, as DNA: TGCGCCAGCAGCTTGGCGGACAGTAACACCTTAGCTTTCTTT. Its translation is CASSLADSNTLAFF. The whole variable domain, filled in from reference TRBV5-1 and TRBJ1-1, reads KAGVTQTPRYLIKTRGQQVTLSCSPISGHRSVSWYQQTPGQGLQFLFEYFSETQRNKGNFPGRFSGRQFSNSRSEMNVSTLELGDSALYLCASSLADSNTLAFFGQGTRLTVV.

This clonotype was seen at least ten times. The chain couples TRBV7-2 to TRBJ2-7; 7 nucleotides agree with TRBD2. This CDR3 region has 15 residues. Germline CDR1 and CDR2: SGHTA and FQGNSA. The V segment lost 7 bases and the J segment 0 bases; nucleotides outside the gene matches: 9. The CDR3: CASTLWGGSSYEQYF. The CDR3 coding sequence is TGTGCCAGCACCCTATGGGGGGGGAGCTCCTACGAGCAGTACTTC.